The 23 T cell receptor beta chains listed next were all sequenced from one sample in a study of blood T cells in healthy people across ages. A second PCR of 7 to 11 cycles used a sample-barcoded 5' primer and a J-beta primer mix. TCRdb analysed the 5' RACE reads with MiXCR anew, one entry per CDR3 protein. The data contain about 1 million distinct CDR3 sequences, around 43% of them seen just once; the ten biggest clones take up approximately 20%. Material for sequencing was blood. These receptors were obtained from an older woman in good health.

This clonotype was counted only a few times. This chain joins TRBV6-5 and TRBJ2-7, with 11 bases lining up with TRBD2. CDR3 length equals 12 residues. J was trimmed by 4 bases and V by 10 bases; bases with no gene match: 3. Germline V gene sequence: CDR1 MNHEY, CDR2 SVGAGI. The CDR3 spells CATRTSGYEQYF. The DNA of the CDR3 is TGTGCCACCCGGACTAGCGGGTACGAGCAGTACTTC.

The chain couples TRBV21-1 to TRBJ2-1; the listed D gene, TRBD1, was not tested against the DNA. TRBV21-1 is a listed pseudogene. The CDR3 extends over 19 amino acids. CDR3 sequence: CASHRGRGLAQGSYNEQFF. The CDR3 region has the DNA TGTGCCAGCCACCGGGGGCGGGGCTTGGCCCAGGGCTCCTACAATGAGCAGTTCTTC.

The chain uses TRBV18 and TRBJ2-3; 7 bases map to TRBD2. The germline gives CDR1 KGHSH, CDR2 LQKENI. CDR3 length equals 15 residues. V dropped 2 bases and J dropped 2; count of bases not matched to a gene: 4. Written as DNA, the CDR3 is TGTGCCAGCTCACCAGGGGCGGGAGACACAGATACGCAGTATTTT. It yields the protein CASSPGAGDTDTQYF.

The chain employs TRBV29-1 and TRBJ2-1; 8 positions agree with TRBD2. The J call may be mistaken, given a closer DNA end match to TRBJ2-7. This CDR3 has 13 residues. Germline CDR1 SQVTM, CDR2 ANQGSEA. The CDR3 bases are TGCAGCGGCCTAGCGGGCCGAAACAATGAGCAGTACTTC. This gives the protein CSGLAGRNNEQYF.

V gene TRBV20-1 combines with J gene TRBJ1-5; D is unclear. V dropped 2 bases and J dropped 4 bases, with 6 bases sitting between them. The CDR3 covers 12 residues. The germline CDR1 and CDR2 sequences are DFQATT and SNEGSKA (reference sequence). CDR3 amino acids: CSARLGNQPQHF. CDR3 nucleotides: TGCAGTGCTAGACTGGGTAATCAGCCCCAGCATTTT.

This sequence joins TRBV21-1 and TRBJ2-3; the table gives TRBD1 as D, unverified against the DNA. TRBV21-1 is classified as a pseudogene. CDR3 length equals 15 residues. CDR3 amino acids: CASSNNDRFTDTQYF. The CDR3 DNA sequence: TGTGCCAGCAGCAACAACGACAGGTTCACAGATACGCAGTATTTT.

This clonotype was seen repeatedly, ten times or more. V usage is TRBV20-1 and J usage is TRBJ2-4; D not certain. This CDR3 has 13 residues. V lost 6 bases to trimming and J lost 7 bases, with 16 bases between them. The germline CDR1 and CDR2 sequences are DFQATT and SNEGSKA (reference sequence). CDR3 amino acids: CSAPPVQKNIQYF. CDR3 DNA sequence: TGCAGTGCCCCGCCTGTTCAAAAGAACATTCAGTACTTC.

Only a few counts were recorded for this clonotype. This chain links TRBV15 with TRBJ2-7; tentatively, D is TRBD1 (5 bases). Germline-derived CDR1 and CDR2 are LNHNV and YYDKDF (reference sequence). This CDR3 comprises 16 residues. The germline V and J ends were trimmed by 3 bases and 0 bases, with 15 bases remaining between them. Here the CDR3 DNA reads TGTGCCACCAGCAGTCGTTCGGGCAGGGACTCCTACGAGCAGTACTTC. It specifies CATSSRSGRDSYEQYF.

V usage is TRBV3-1 and J usage is TRBJ2-3, with unresolved D. CDR3 size: 15 residues. Germline V gene data show CDR1 as LGHDT and CDR2 as YNNKEL (reference sequence). With 4 bases removed from V and 8 bases from J, the gap between germline ends came to 19 bases. This CDR3 reads CASSPRPALPATQYF. The CDR3, as DNA: TGTGCCAGCAGCCCCCGCCCCGCACTCCCAGCTACGCAGTATTTT.

The chain couples TRBV7-9 to TRBJ2-7, with D possibly called TRBD1 or TRBD2 (7 bases each). The CDR3 spans 17 residues. The germline CDR1 and CDR2 sequences are SEHNR and FQNEAQ (reference sequence). V lost 8 bases and J 5 bases, leaving 28 bases between the germline ends. The CDR3 spells CASLRVPQGPGGDEQYF. The CDR3, as DNA: TGTGCCAGCTTGAGGGTTCCCCAGGGACCAGGGGGGGACGAGCAGTACTTC.

The chain's CDR3 is CASSHKLRESTDTQYF. The CDR3 DNA reads as TGCGCCAGCAGCCACAAGTTGCGGGAATCCACAGATACGCAGTATTTT. This sequence joins TRBV5-1 and TRBJ2-3; tentative D call: TRBD2 (6 bases). Trimming cost V 4 bases and J 2 bases, with 17 bases left between them. This CDR3 comprises 16 residues. Germline V gene data show CDR1 as SGHRS and CDR2 as YFSETQ. Full variable domain (missing parts from reference TRBV5-1 and TRBJ2-3): KAGVTQTPRYLIKTRGQQVTLSCSPISGHRSVSWYQQTPGQGLQFLFEYFSETQRNKGNFPGRFSGRQFSNSRSEMNVSTLELGDSALYLCASSHKLRESTDTQYFGPGTRLTVL.

The chain employs TRBV7-9 and TRBJ2-4, with D perhaps given as TRBD1 or TRBD2 (5 bases each). This CDR3 region has 17 residues. Germline CDR1 SEHNR, CDR2 FQNEAQ (reference sequence). V gave up 5 bases and J gave up 1 base, with 18 bases separating them. Here the CDR3 DNA reads TGTGCCAGCAGCCCTGGGGCGGGCAACCGGGCCAAAAACATTCAGTACTTC. The encoded protein is CASSPGAGNRAKNIQYF. The whole variable domain, filled in from reference TRBV7-9 and TRBJ2-4, reads DTGVSQNPRHKITKRGQNVTFRCDPISEHNRLYWYRQTLGQGPEFLTYFQNEAQLEKSRLLSDRFSAERPKGSFSTLEIQRTEQGDSAMYLCASSPGAGNRAKNIQYFGAGTRLSVL.

J is TRBJ2-7 and V is TRBV7-2, with 9 bases that match TRBD1. The V and J ends lost 10 bases and 4 bases, in that order; junction bases with no gene match: 11. Germline values: CDR1 SGHTA, CDR2 FQGNSA. There are 14 residues in the CDR3. The CDR3 DNA reads TGTGCCACCAGAGGACAGGGGAGGATGTACGAGCAGTACTTC. It encodes CATRGQGRMYEQYF. Full variable domain (outside the CDR3, taken from reference TRBV7-2 and TRBJ2-7): GAGVSQSPSNKVTEKGKDVELRCDPISGHTALYWYRQSLGQGLEFLIYFQGNSAPDKSGLPSDRFSAERTGGSVSTLTIQRTQQEDSAVYLCATRGQGRMYEQYFGPGTRLTVT.

CDR3 amino acids: CASSLAFGRDLQLYQETQYF. CDR3 DNA sequence: TGTGCCAGCAGCTTAGCGTTCGGCAGGGACCTCCAGTTGTACCAAGAGACCCAGTACTTC. The chain is built from TRBV11-2 and TRBJ2-5; either TRBD1 or TRBD2 may fit D (5 bases each). V was clipped by 1 base and J by 0 bases, with 24 bases between them. Germline V gene data show CDR1 as SGHAT and CDR2 as FQNNGV. The CDR3 extends over 20 amino acids. Variable domain in full (rest from reference TRBV11-2 and TRBJ2-5): EAGVAQSPRYKIIEKRQSVAFWCNPISGHATLYWYQQILGQGPKLLIQFQNNGVVDDSQLPKDRFSAERLKGVDSTLKIQPAKLEDSAVYLCASSLAFGRDLQLYQETQYFGPGTRLLVL.

This clonotype was seen at least ten times. The chain has TRBV12-3 or TRBV12-4 and TRBJ2-3; 9 nucleotides align to TRBD1. Trimming removed 6 bases from V and 4 bases from J; junction bases left unmatched: 8. The CDR3 has 15 residues. The CDR3 DNA follows: TGTGCCAGCAGGGCCACAGGGGGCAGTTCAGATACGCAGTATTTT. Protein: CASRATGGSSDTQYF.

This chain joins TRBV27 and TRBJ2-1, with D perhaps matching TRBD2 (5 bases). CDR1 is MNHEY and CDR2 is SMNVEV in the germline V gene (reference sequence). Trimming took off 6 bases at V and 6 bases at J, with 18 bases between the two ends. The CDR3 is made up of 15 amino acids. The CDR3 loop is CASRPQSLAGNEQFF. Written as DNA, the CDR3 is TGTGCCAGCAGACCACAGAGCCTAGCAGGCAATGAGCAGTTCTTC.

The CDR3 sequence is CASSLLIRDEQYF. CDR3 nucleotide sequence: TGTGCCAGCAGCTTATTGATAAGGGACGAGCAGTACTTC. The chain combines TRBV7-3 with TRBJ2-7; no definite D call. CDR1 and CDR2 (germline): SGHTA, FQGTGA. Between the trimmed V and J ends, which lost 2 bases and 5 bases, there was a span of 10 bases. The CDR3 sequence is 13 residues long.

This clonotype was counted many times. V is TRBV5-6 and J is TRBJ2-7; 7 nucleotides line up with TRBD2. The germline gives CDR1 SGHDT, CDR2 YYEEEE. Trimming took 1 base from V and 6 from J; bases not matched to a gene: 4. The CDR3 has 13 amino acids. CDR3 residues: CASSLRGVREQYF. The CDR3 DNA reads as TGTGCCAGCAGCTTGCGGGGGGTACGCGAGCAGTACTTC.

The CDR3 is CSVVVGISTDTQYF. Here the CDR3 DNA reads TGCAGCGTTGTAGTGGGAATTAGCACAGATACGCAGTATTTT. This chain links TRBV29-1 with TRBJ2-3, with D unresolved. Per germline, CDR1 SQVTM and CDR2 ANQGSEA. The CDR3 contains 14 residues. The V end was cut by 4 bases, the J end by 0 bases, with 11 bases between.

This clonotype turned up a few times. The chain joins TRBV4-2 to TRBJ2-1; D possibly corresponds to TRBD1 (5 bases). CDR1 and CDR2 from the germline V gene are LGHNA and YNFKEQ. The V and J ends lost 1 base and 4 bases respectively, with 14 bases between them. This CDR3 region has 16 residues. The CDR3 sequence: CASSQVQGASYNEQFF. The CDR3 DNA reads TGTGCCAGCAGCCAAGTCCAGGGCGCTTCATACAATGAGCAGTTCTTC.

The rearrangement uses TRBV20-1 and TRBJ2-1; TRBD2 matches at 14 bases. CDR3 length: 15 residues. V gave up 4 bases and J gave up 14 bases; unmatched junction bases: 13. In germline, CDR1 is DFQATT, CDR2 SNEGSKA (reference sequence). Here the CDR3 reads CSATPGTSGGGLEFF. CDR3 coding DNA: TGCAGTGCTACCCCTGGGACTAGCGGGGGTGGGTTGGAGTTCTTC.

The chain combines TRBV5-1 with TRBJ2-1, with D unresolved. V lost 3 bases and J 9 bases, leaving 16 bases between the germline ends. This CDR3 has 14 residues. Germline loops: CDR1 SGHRS, CDR2 YFSETQ. The CDR3 nucleotides read TGCGCCAGCAGCTCCTCAACACCGGTATCTGAGCAGTTCTTC. It codes for CASSSSTPVSEQFF.

V and J are TRBV28 and TRBJ2-4, with TRBD1 identical over 9 bases. After removal of 3 bases from V and 13 bases from J, the junction contained 10 bases not matched to a gene. This CDR3 comprises 14 residues. Germline assignment: CDR1 MDHEN and CDR2 SYDVKM. DNA of the CDR3: TGTGCCAGCAGTTTTCCTCCCCAGGGGACAGGGCAGTACTTC. Its translation: CASSFPPQGTGQYF.